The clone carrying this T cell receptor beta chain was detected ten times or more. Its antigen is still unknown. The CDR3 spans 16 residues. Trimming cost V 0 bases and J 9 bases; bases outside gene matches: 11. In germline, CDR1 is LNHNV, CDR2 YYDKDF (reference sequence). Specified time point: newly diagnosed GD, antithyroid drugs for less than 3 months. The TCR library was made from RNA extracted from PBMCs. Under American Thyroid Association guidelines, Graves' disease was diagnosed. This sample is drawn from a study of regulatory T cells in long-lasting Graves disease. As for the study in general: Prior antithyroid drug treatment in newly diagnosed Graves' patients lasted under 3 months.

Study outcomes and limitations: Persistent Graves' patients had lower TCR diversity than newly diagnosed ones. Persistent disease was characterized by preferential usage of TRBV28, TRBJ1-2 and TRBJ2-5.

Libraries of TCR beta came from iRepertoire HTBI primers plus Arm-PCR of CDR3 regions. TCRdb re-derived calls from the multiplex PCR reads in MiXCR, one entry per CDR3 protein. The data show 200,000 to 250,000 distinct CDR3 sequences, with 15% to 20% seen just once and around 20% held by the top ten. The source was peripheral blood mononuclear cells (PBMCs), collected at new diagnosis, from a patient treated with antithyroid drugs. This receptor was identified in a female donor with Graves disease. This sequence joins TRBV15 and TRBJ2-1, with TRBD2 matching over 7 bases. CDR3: CATSRDAASGTGEQFF. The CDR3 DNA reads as TGTGCCACCAGCAGAGATGCGGCTAGCGGAACGGGTGAGCAGTTCTTC. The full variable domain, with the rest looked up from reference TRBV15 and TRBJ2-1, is DAMVIQNPRYQVTQFGKPVTLSCSQTLNHNVMYWYQQKSSQAPKLLFHYYDKDFNNEADTPDNFQSRRPNTSFCFLDIRSPGLGDTAMYLCATSRDAASGTGEQFFGPGTRLTVL.